This T cell receptor (beta chain) emerged from a study of T cell changes during pregnancy in multiple sclerosis. TCRdb keeps only in-frame clones here, not all; method: immunoSEQ multiplex PCR. The sample includes roughly 73,000 clones, more than 80% seen only once; the top ten take over 2%. The sequence was collected from a female donor in good health, enrolled as a control in a pregnancy study. This specimen consisted of peripheral blood, obtained in the second trimester of pregnancy.

The CDR3 DNA reads TGCGCCAGCAGCTTTGGAGGGTTCACCGGGGAGCTGTTTTTT. Translation gives CASSFGGFTGELFF. The chain has TRBV5-1 and TRBJ2-2; tentatively, D is TRBD2 (6 bases). The V gene lost 2 bases and the J gene lost 4 bases, with 9 bases spanning the gap. From germline, CDR1 is SGHRS and CDR2 YFSETQ. This CDR3 comprises 14 residues.